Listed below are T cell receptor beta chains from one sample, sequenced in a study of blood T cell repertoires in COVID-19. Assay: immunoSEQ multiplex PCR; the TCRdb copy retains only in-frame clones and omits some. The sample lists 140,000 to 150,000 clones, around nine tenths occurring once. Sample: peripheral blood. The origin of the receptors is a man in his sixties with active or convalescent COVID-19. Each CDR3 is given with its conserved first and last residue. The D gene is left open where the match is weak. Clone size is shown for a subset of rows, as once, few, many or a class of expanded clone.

CDR3nt: TGCGCCAGCAGCTTGCAGAACACCGGGGAGCTGTTTTTT
CDR3aa: CASSLQNTGELFF
abundance: NA
j_gene: TRBJ2-2
d_gene: NA
v_gene: TRBV5-1

CDR3nt: TGTGCCAGTAGTATGACAGGGGGTTCGACTAATGAAAAACTGTTTTTT
CDR3aa: CASSMTGGSTNEKLFF
abundance: once
j_gene: TRBJ1-4
d_gene: TRBD1
v_gene: TRBV19

CDR3nt: TGTGCCAGCAGTGATCCGAGGAGACAGGGGCTTGAGACCCAGTACTTC
CDR3aa: CASSDPRRQGLETQYF
abundance: NA
j_gene: TRBJ2-5
d_gene: TRBD1
v_gene: TRBV6-2/TRBV6-3

CDR3nt: TGCAGCGCCTCCGGGACAGGGAACACCGGGGAGCTGTTTTTT
CDR3aa: CSASGTGNTGELFF
abundance: NA
j_gene: TRBJ2-2
d_gene: TRBD1
v_gene: TRBV29-1

CDR3nt: TGCGCCAGCAGCTTGACAGGGGCGGAGGTTCAGCCCCAGCATTTT
CDR3aa: CASSLTGAEVQPQHF
abundance: NA
j_gene: TRBJ1-5
d_gene: TRBD1
v_gene: TRBV5-1

CDR3nt: TGTGCCAGCTGGACTAGTGGCGGGGTGGAGGGCTACACCTTC
CDR3aa: CASWTSGGVEGYTF
abundance: NA
j_gene: TRBJ1-2
d_gene: NA
v_gene: TRBV6-6

CDR3nt: TGCAGCCCGCGACTGGGTAGCGGGGGTACCGGGGAGCTGTTTTTT
CDR3aa: CSPRLGSGGTGELFF
abundance: NA
j_gene: TRBJ2-2
d_gene: TRBD2
v_gene: TRBV29-1

CDR3nt: TGTGCCAGCAGTAGAAATCCCCCAGGACAGGCGGGCTACACCTTC
CDR3aa: CASSRNPPGQAGYTF
abundance: NA
j_gene: TRBJ1-2
d_gene: TRBD1
v_gene: TRBV6-5

CDR3nt: TGTGCCAGCAGCACCGGGACAGGGATCTATGGCTACACCTTC
CDR3aa: CASSTGTGIYGYTF
abundance: once
j_gene: TRBJ1-2
d_gene: TRBD1
v_gene: TRBV28

CDR3nt: TGTGCCAGCAGCCCTGGGGGGGGAGAGGAGACCCAGTACTTC
CDR3aa: CASSPGGGEETQYF
abundance: once
j_gene: TRBJ2-5
d_gene: TRBD2
v_gene: TRBV11-1

CDR3nt: TGTGCCAGCAGCGGCAGACAGGGGTGGGACGAGCAGTACTTC
CDR3aa: CASSGRQGWDEQYF
abundance: NA
j_gene: TRBJ2-7
d_gene: TRBD1
v_gene: TRBV9

CDR3nt: TGTGCCAGCAGCTTGTATTATGGCTACACCTTC
CDR3aa: CASSLYYGYTF
abundance: NA
j_gene: TRBJ1-2
d_gene: NA
v_gene: TRBV5-6

CDR3nt: TGTGCCAGCAGTGCCATTTCTGGGGCCAACGTCCTGACTTTC
CDR3aa: CASSAISGANVLTF
abundance: NA
j_gene: TRBJ2-6
d_gene: NA
v_gene: TRBV2

CDR3nt: TGTGCCAGCAGCTGGCGGGGGACAGGGACCTACAATGAGCAGTTCTTC
CDR3aa: CASSWRGTGTYNEQFF
abundance: once
j_gene: TRBJ2-1
d_gene: TRBD1
v_gene: TRBV7-2

CDR3nt: TGTGCCAGCAGGGGGACAGGATTGAACACTGAAGCTTTCTTT
CDR3aa: CASRGTGLNTEAFF
abundance: NA
j_gene: TRBJ1-1
d_gene: TRBD1
v_gene: TRBV6-5

CDR3nt: TGTGCCAGCAGTTTACGACAGTACCCCGGGGAGCTGTTTTTT
CDR3aa: CASSLRQYPGELFF
abundance: once
j_gene: TRBJ2-2
d_gene: NA
v_gene: TRBV27

CDR3nt: TGTGCCAGCAGCTTAGGGGCGTCGAGCTACGAGCAGTACTTC
CDR3aa: CASSLGASSYEQYF
abundance: NA
j_gene: TRBJ2-7
d_gene: NA
v_gene: TRBV7-8

CDR3nt: TGTGCCAGCAGACCGACAGGGGATAATTCACCCCTCCACTTT
CDR3aa: CASRPTGDNSPLHF
abundance: NA
j_gene: TRBJ1-6
d_gene: TRBD1
v_gene: TRBV3-1/TRBV3-2

CDR3nt: TGTGCCAGTAGTATTAGCGGGAGCACCTACAATGAGCAGTTCTTC
CDR3aa: CASSISGSTYNEQFF
abundance: NA
j_gene: TRBJ2-1
d_gene: TRBD2
v_gene: TRBV19

CDR3nt: TGTGCCAGCAGCTTGAACAGGGAGAGCGAGCAGTTCTTC
CDR3aa: CASSLNRESEQFF
abundance: NA
j_gene: TRBJ2-1
d_gene: NA
v_gene: TRBV5-5

CDR3nt: TGTGCCAGCTCACCACCAACTAGCGCCAATGAGCAGTTCTTC
CDR3aa: CASSPPTSANEQFF
abundance: NA
j_gene: TRBJ2-1
d_gene: TRBD2
v_gene: TRBV18

CDR3nt: TGTGCCTGGAGTGAACAGCTCGGCGGGGAGCTGTTTTTT
CDR3aa: CAWSEQLGGELFF
abundance: NA
j_gene: TRBJ2-2
d_gene: NA
v_gene: TRBV30

CDR3nt: TGTGCCAGCAGCGTAACCAGTTACAATGAGCAGTTCTTC
CDR3aa: CASSVTSYNEQFF
abundance: NA
j_gene: TRBJ2-1
d_gene: NA
v_gene: TRBV9

CDR3nt: TGTGCCATCAGAGGCCAGGGTCCCTACGAGCAGTACTTC
CDR3aa: CAIRGQGPYEQYF
abundance: NA
j_gene: TRBJ2-7
d_gene: NA
v_gene: TRBV10-3

CDR3nt: TGTGCCAGCAGCTTAGGACAGGGAGCTTCACCCCTCCACTTT
CDR3aa: CASSLGQGASPLHF
abundance: NA
j_gene: TRBJ1-6
d_gene: TRBD1
v_gene: TRBV11-1

CDR3nt: TGTGCCTGGAGGGGGACAGAGCTTAGCTACGAGCAGTACTTC
CDR3aa: CAWRGTELSYEQYF
abundance: NA
j_gene: TRBJ2-7
d_gene: TRBD1
v_gene: TRBV30

CDR3nt: TGTGCCAGCTTTGACGGGGGATATGGCTACACCTTC
CDR3aa: CASFDGGYGYTF
abundance: NA
j_gene: TRBJ1-2
d_gene: NA
v_gene: TRBV27

CDR3nt: TGTGCCAGCAGCCCTGAAGCACTTATGAACACTGAAGCTTTCTTT
CDR3aa: CASSPEALMNTEAFF
abundance: NA
j_gene: TRBJ1-1
d_gene: NA
v_gene: TRBV9

CDR3nt: TGTGCCAGTAGTACTCTGACTAGCGGGAGACCCAATGAGCAGTTCTTC
CDR3aa: CASSTLTSGRPNEQFF
abundance: NA
j_gene: TRBJ2-1
d_gene: TRBD2
v_gene: TRBV19

CDR3nt: TGCGCCAGCAGCTGGGTCGGAGGCTCCTACAATGAGCAGTTCTTC
CDR3aa: CASSWVGGSYNEQFF
abundance: NA
j_gene: TRBJ2-1
d_gene: NA
v_gene: TRBV5-1

CDR3nt: TGCAGCGTTCCCGCCGGGAGACCGAACTCCTACGAGCAGTACTTC
CDR3aa: CSVPAGRPNSYEQYF
abundance: NA
j_gene: TRBJ2-7
d_gene: NA
v_gene: TRBV29-1

CDR3nt: TGTGCCAGACTAGCGTCCTCCTACGAGCAGTACTTC
CDR3aa: CARLASSYEQYF
abundance: NA
j_gene: TRBJ2-7
d_gene: TRBD2
v_gene: TRBV3-1/TRBV3-2

CDR3nt: TGTGCCAGCAGCCAGGGACAGCCCTACGAGCAGTACTTC
CDR3aa: CASSQGQPYEQYF
abundance: NA
j_gene: TRBJ2-7
d_gene: TRBD1
v_gene: TRBV14

CDR3nt: TGTGCCAGCAGTCGACAGTTGAGTACCCCTGAAGCTTTCTTT
CDR3aa: CASSRQLSTPEAFF
abundance: NA
j_gene: TRBJ1-1
d_gene: NA
v_gene: TRBV27

CDR3nt: TGCGCCAGCAGCGTGGACCCTCCGGCAGGGAATACCGGGGAGCTGTTTTTT
CDR3aa: CASSVDPPAGNTGELFF
abundance: NA
j_gene: TRBJ2-2
d_gene: NA
v_gene: TRBV5-1

CDR3nt: TGTGCCAGCAGTCGTACAGGGCTAGGGGAGACCCAGTACTTC
CDR3aa: CASSRTGLGETQYF
abundance: NA
j_gene: TRBJ2-5
d_gene: NA
v_gene: TRBV7-8

CDR3nt: TGTGCCAGCGGAGCGGGGAGCTCCTACGAGCAGTACTTC
CDR3aa: CASGAGSSYEQYF
abundance: NA
j_gene: TRBJ2-7
d_gene: TRBD2
v_gene: TRBV28

CDR3nt: TGTGCCAGCAGTGCAAGACAGGGGATCTTAGAGCAGTACTTC
CDR3aa: CASSARQGILEQYF
abundance: NA
j_gene: TRBJ2-7
d_gene: TRBD1
v_gene: TRBV27

CDR3nt: TGTGCCAGTAGCGCCCGGGGAGGCGGGAGAGGGACCGGGGAGCTGTTTTTT
CDR3aa: CASSARGGGRGTGELFF
abundance: few
j_gene: TRBJ2-2
d_gene: TRBD2
v_gene: TRBV19

CDR3nt: TGTGCCAGCAGTCTTCGGACGTGGACTAGCACAGATACGCAGTATTTT
CDR3aa: CASSLRTWTSTDTQYF
abundance: NA
j_gene: TRBJ2-3
d_gene: NA
v_gene: TRBV28

CDR3nt: TGTGCCAGCAGCCCCGGGGGGACTAGCGGGAGGGCCGCCGGGGAGCTGTTTTTT
CDR3aa: CASSPGGTSGRAAGELFF
abundance: NA
j_gene: TRBJ2-2
d_gene: TRBD2
v_gene: TRBV9

CDR3nt: TGTGCCAGCAGCGTAAATAACGGAGCCTACGAGCAGTACTTC
CDR3aa: CASSVNNGAYEQYF
abundance: NA
j_gene: TRBJ2-7
d_gene: NA
v_gene: TRBV9

CDR3nt: TGCGCCAGCAGCCCCGGGACAGGGGGCAGGACTAATGAAAAACTGTTTTTT
CDR3aa: CASSPGTGGRTNEKLFF
abundance: NA
j_gene: TRBJ1-4
d_gene: TRBD1
v_gene: TRBV5-1

CDR3nt: TGTGCCAGCAGCTTAGCTAGCGGGATCTGGAATGAGCAGTTCTTC
CDR3aa: CASSLASGIWNEQFF
abundance: NA
j_gene: TRBJ2-1
d_gene: TRBD2
v_gene: TRBV7-3

CDR3nt: TGTGCTAGCAGCCCCCGACAGGGCTTCGCCGGGGAGCTGTTTTTT
CDR3aa: CASSPRQGFAGELFF
abundance: NA
j_gene: TRBJ2-2
d_gene: TRBD1
v_gene: TRBV7-7

CDR3nt: TGTGCCAGCAGTTTATCGGCCAGGGTCCCCTACAATGAGCAGTTCTTC
CDR3aa: CASSLSARVPYNEQFF
abundance: NA
j_gene: TRBJ2-1
d_gene: NA
v_gene: TRBV27

CDR3nt: TGTGCCAGCAGTTTAGGGACAGGGGGCATTGGGACCCAGTACTTC
CDR3aa: CASSLGTGGIGTQYF
abundance: NA
j_gene: TRBJ2-5
d_gene: TRBD1
v_gene: TRBV28

CDR3nt: TGTGCCAGCACCCCTTCCGGGACAGGGAACACCGGGGAGCTGTTTTTT
CDR3aa: CASTPSGTGNTGELFF
abundance: NA
j_gene: TRBJ2-2
d_gene: TRBD1
v_gene: TRBV7-9

CDR3nt: TGTGCCAGCAGCTTCAGGGGGCTGGACACCGGGGAGCTGTTTTTT
CDR3aa: CASSFRGLDTGELFF
abundance: NA
j_gene: TRBJ2-2
d_gene: TRBD1
v_gene: TRBV13

CDR3nt: TGTGCCAGCAGCCCGACAGGACAGGCCCCTAACTATGGCTACACCTTC
CDR3aa: CASSPTGQAPNYGYTF
abundance: NA
j_gene: TRBJ1-2
d_gene: TRBD1
v_gene: TRBV7-8

CDR3nt: TGTGCCAGCAGCACCGGGACAGGGGGCGCCTATAATTCACCCCTCCACTTT
CDR3aa: CASSTGTGGAYNSPLHF
abundance: NA
j_gene: TRBJ1-6
d_gene: TRBD1
v_gene: TRBV5-6

CDR3nt: TGTGCCAGCAGTGAAGCTGTCGGGGATGGCTACACCTTC
CDR3aa: CASSEAVGDGYTF
abundance: NA
j_gene: TRBJ1-2
d_gene: NA
v_gene: TRBV6-1

CDR3nt: TGTGCCAGCAGTTACTCGAGAGGCCGGGACGAGCAGTACTTC
CDR3aa: CASSYSRGRDEQYF
abundance: few
j_gene: TRBJ2-7
d_gene: NA
v_gene: TRBV6-2/TRBV6-3

CDR3nt: TGTGCCAGCAGCTATTGGCGGGACAGCCCTCGAGACTTC
CDR3aa: CASSYWRDSPRDF
abundance: few
j_gene: TRBJ2-7
d_gene: NA
v_gene: TRBV5-5

CDR3nt: TGTGCCAGCTCACGTAGGACAGGGCGCACAGATACGCAGTATTTT
CDR3aa: CASSRRTGRTDTQYF
abundance: NA
j_gene: TRBJ2-3
d_gene: TRBD1
v_gene: TRBV18

CDR3nt: TGTGCCAGCAGTTTGACAGGCTACGAGCAGTACTTC
CDR3aa: CASSLTGYEQYF
abundance: NA
j_gene: TRBJ2-7
d_gene: NA
v_gene: TRBV6-2/TRBV6-3

CDR3nt: TGTGCCAGCAGTGACAACATCAGGATAGCGGGATACAATGAGCAGTTCTTC
CDR3aa: CASSDNIRIAGYNEQFF
abundance: NA
j_gene: TRBJ2-1
d_gene: TRBD2
v_gene: TRBV6-4

CDR3nt: TGTGCCAGTAGGCGGGGCCAGGGGAACACCGGGGAGCTGTTTTTT
CDR3aa: CASRRGQGNTGELFF
abundance: once
j_gene: TRBJ2-2
d_gene: NA
v_gene: TRBV19